This entry concerns a single T cell receptor beta chain. The data originate from a study of blood T cell repertoires in COVID-19. Study-level information: Spain, Italy and the United States supplied samples that represented acute and convalescent COVID-19.

Authors' processing steps: It was from reference gene primer amplification that nucleated cell counts were estimated. The method was immunoSEQ multiplex PCR; TCRdb's version includes in-frame clones alone and lacks a portion of them. V and J calls and clone size follow that table, whereas D and trimming were derived from the DNA. The sample has some 210,000 clones, 87% seen once. CDR1 is ENHRY, CDR2 SYGVKD, per germline. V shed 5 bases and J shed 5 bases, with 9 bases lying between them. The CDR3 is 13 amino acids. The clonotype was recovered from a man aged 18 to 30 with acute COVID-19. Sequencing used PBMCs or T cells enriched from blood (not recorded which). The chain combines TRBV10-3 with TRBJ1-4; TRBD1 is a possible D gene (6 bases). Here the CDR3 reads CAISSGQNEKLFF. The CDR3 coding sequence is TGTGCCATCAGTTCTGGACAGAATGAAAAACTGTTTTTT.